This T cell receptor beta chain appears in the sequencing data of a study of blood T cell repertoires in COVID-19. Study overall: Acute and convalescent COVID-19 samples came from the United States, Italy and Spain. In each case, the material was cDNA or gDNA derived from T cells, B-cell-depleted T cells, or PBMCs.

Original handling: For nucleated cells, counts were estimated from reference gene primer amplification. Data came from immunoSEQ multiplex PCR; TCRdb stores just in-frame clones and leaves some out. Clone size and the V and J calls come from that table; the DNA yielded D and trimming. The sample lists some 130,000 clones; around 80% were seen once. Germline assignment: CDR1 MDHEN and CDR2 SYDVKM. This CDR3 is 14 amino acids long. Deletions cut 7 bases from V and 4 bases from J, with 16 bases between. Sequencing input: peripheral blood. The genes are TRBV28 and TRBJ1-2; D remains unclear. The clonotype comes from a man in his 60s with acute or convalescent COVID-19. CDR3 DNA sequence: TGTGCCAGCACCACGGGAACGATAAGCTATGGCTACACCTTC. Protein: CASTTGTISYGYTF.